A selection of T cell receptor beta chains follows, all from one sample in a study. TCRdb re-called the RT-PCR reads through MiXCR, storing one row per CDR3 protein. Among almost 700,000 distinct CDR3 sequences listed, around 14% were seen once. Sequenced: memory CD4+ T cells from blood. These receptors were taken from a female donor in good health, serving as a healthy control. Both conserved end residues are part of each CDR3. A D gene is named only where the DNA matches it firmly. Size is omitted from some rows. Given values are once, few, many or a class for expanded clones.

V gene	clone size	D gene	J gene	CDR3 DNA	CDR3 protein
TRBV20-1	NA	NA	TRBJ1-2	TGCAGTGCCACAGGGCGGTTGGGGGGCTACACCTTC	CSATGRLGGYTF
TRBV7-2	NA	TRBD1	TRBJ1-5	TGTGACAGCAGCTTACAATCGACAGGGGGCAATCAGCCCCAGCATTTT	CDSSLQSTGGNQPQHF
TRBV5-6	NA	NA	TRBJ1-2	TGTGCCAGCAGCTTGTACGTCAGCGTCAATGGTGGCTACACCTTC	CASSLYVSVNGGYTF
TRBV11-2	NA	NA	TRBJ1-6	TGTGCCAGCAGCTTAGGCGGGACCGCGCATTCACCCCTCCACTTT	CASSLGGTAHSPLHF
TRBV7-9	few	TRBD2	TRBJ2-1	TGTGCCAGCAGCCTTAGAAGCGGGAGATTTATAAGCTACAATGAGCAGTTCTTC	CASSLRSGRFISYNEQFF
TRBV7-2	NA	TRBD2	TRBJ2-2	TGTGCCAGCAGCCCCGGACTAGCGGGAGAGGGGGAGCTGTTTTTT	CASSPGLAGEGELFF
TRBV7-2	NA	NA	TRBJ1-1	TGTGCCAGCAGCTTATACGGGGTAAGAGGCACTGAAGCTTTCTTT	CASSLYGVRGTEAFF
TRBV2	once	NA	TRBJ1-2	TGTGCCAGTACAGGCCGTCAATATGGCTACACCTTC	CASTGRQYGYTF
TRBV4-2	many	TRBD2	TRBJ2-5	TGTGCCAGCAGCCCGATCGGGGATAGCGGGGAGACCCAGTACTTC	CASSPIGDSGETQYF
TRBV5-1	NA	NA	TRBJ2-2	TGCGCCAGCAGCTCCGACCTAATTACATGGTTGGGCACCGGGGAGCTGTTTTTT	CASSSDLITWLGTGELFF
TRBV12-3/TRBV12-4	few	NA	TRBJ2-7	TGTGCCAGCAGTCGACAGGTCTACGAGCAGTACTTC	CASSRQVYEQYF
TRBV20-1	once	TRBD1	TRBJ1-2	TGCAGTGCTTTCGGACAGGGGGCGTCTAACCCTTATGGCTACACCTTC	CSAFGQGASNPYGYTF
TRBV7-9	NA	TRBD2	TRBJ2-7	TGTGCCAGCAGCTCGACGACTAGCGGGCACGAGCAGTACTTC	CASSSTTSGHEQYF
TRBV7-6	few	NA	TRBJ1-6	TGTGCCAGCAGCGCCACAGGGCAAGATTCACCCCTCCACTTT	CASSATGQDSPLHF
TRBV20-1	few	NA	TRBJ2-7	TGCAGTGCGACCCGGGACACCTACGAGCAGTACTTC	CSATRDTYEQYF
TRBV20-1	many	TRBD2	TRBJ2-1	TGCAGTGCCACGACTAGCGGGAGGGGGAACTCCTACAATGAGCAGTTCTTC	CSATTSGRGNSYNEQFF
TRBV11-2	NA	NA	TRBJ2-7	TGTGCCAGCAGCGTCGACGGGACGGGGCTCTACGAGCAGTACTTC	CASSVDGTGLYEQYF
TRBV27	NA	TRBD2	TRBJ2-7	TGTGCCACCGCCACCCCGGGAGTTAGCGGGAGTCCCAACTCCTACGAGCAGTACTTC	CATATPGVSGSPNSYEQYF
TRBV4-3	NA	NA	TRBJ1-2	TGCGCCAGCAGCCAGGGTCAGGTCGGCTTAACCTATGGCTACACCTTC	CASSQGQVGLTYGYTF
TRBV20-1	few	NA	TRBJ2-4	TGCAGTGCCGGGGGCGGGGCTCGCGTAGCCAAAAACATTCAGTACTTC	CSAGGGARVAKNIQYF
TRBV15	many	TRBD1	TRBJ2-3	TGTGCCACCAGCAGACGTAGTAAGGGACAGTTCACAGATACGCAGTATTTT	CATSRRSKGQFTDTQYF
TRBV7-2	many	TRBD2	TRBJ2-7	TGTGCCAGCGATACCGGACTAGAGACCCACGAGCAGTACTTC	CASDTGLETHEQYF
TRBV5-1	NA	NA	TRBJ1-1	TGCGCCAGCAGCTTGTCAGGGGACATGAACACTGAAGCTTTCTTT	CASSLSGDMNTEAFF
TRBV24-1	NA	NA	TRBJ2-5	TGTGCCACCAGTGATTTTGGACACCTCGGTCAAGAGACCCAGTACTTC	CATSDFGHLGQETQYF
TRBV7-2	NA	TRBD2	TRBJ2-5	TGTGCCAGCAGCCAACTAGCGGGGGGGCCCGGGGAGACCCAGTACTTC	CASSQLAGGPGETQYF
TRBV28	NA	TRBD1	TRBJ2-7	TGTGCCAGCAGAGACGGGACAGGGGGTAGCTACGAGCAGTACTTC	CASRDGTGGSYEQYF
TRBV9	NA	NA	TRBJ2-3	TGTGCCAGCAGCTACGCGAGCGTTAGCACAGATACGCAGTATTTT	CASSYASVSTDTQYF
TRBV28	NA	TRBD1	TRBJ1-5	TGTGCCAGCAGTTCGATCCCCGGGACAGGGAATCAGCCCCAGCATTTT	CASSSIPGTGNQPQHF
TRBV28	NA	TRBD1	TRBJ1-5	TGTGCCAGCAGTCCCACGGACAGGGGATCGTATCAGCCCCAGCATTTT	CASSPTDRGSYQPQHF
TRBV4-3	few	NA	TRBJ2-3	TGCGCCAGCAGCCAAAGCGGACGCACAGATACGCAGTATTTT	CASSQSGRTDTQYF
TRBV5-1	few	TRBD2	TRBJ2-3	TGCGCCAGCAGCCCGGCGGGGGGGGTCCGCACAGATACGCAGTATTTT	CASSPAGGVRTDTQYF
TRBV20-1	many	TRBD1	TRBJ1-4	TGCAGTGCTAGAGACGATAACAGGGGGCTGATTCATGAAAAACTGTTTTTT	CSARDDNRGLIHEKLFF
TRBV7-2	many	NA	TRBJ2-6	TGTGCCAGCAGCTTAGTGGGGTCGGCCAACGTCCTGACTTTC	CASSLVGSANVLTF
TRBV20-1	NA	NA	TRBJ2-7	TGCAGTGCTGCTTTAGCGGCCCCCTACGAGCAGTACTTC	CSAALAAPYEQYF
TRBV20-1	many	TRBD1	TRBJ2-3	TGCAGTGCTACAGCGGGACAGGGGTCAACAGATACGCAGTATTTT	CSATAGQGSTDTQYF
TRBV18	NA	NA	TRBJ2-1	TGTGCCAGCTCACCAACTAGTTATACAAATGAGCAGTTCTTC	CASSPTSYTNEQFF
TRBV3-1	few	NA	TRBJ1-1	TGTGCCAGCAGCCAACGGGTACAGTCTGTGTCGGGAGCTTTCTTT	CASSQRVQSVSGAFF
TRBV10-3	few	TRBD1	TRBJ2-1	TGTGCCATCAGAGAGCGGACAGGGAGCGGCAATGAGCAGTTCTTC	CAIRERTGSGNEQFF
TRBV30	NA	NA	TRBJ2-2	TGTGCCTGGAGTGCCGGGATTAACACCGGGGAGCTGTTTTTT	CAWSAGINTGELFF
TRBV3-1	NA	NA	TRBJ2-4	TGTGCCACCAGAGGACTAGCCAAAAACATTCAGTACTTC	CATRGLAKNIQYF
TRBV20-1	few	NA	TRBJ1-2	TGCAGTGCTATTCGGGACAACCTCTACACCTTC	CSAIRDNLYTF
TRBV6-2/TRBV6-3	few	NA	TRBJ1-1	TGTGCCAGCAGTTACGCGCGCAAGGCAGGGAGAGGGGTTACTGAAGCTTTCTTT	CASSYARKAGRGVTEAFF
TRBV9	NA	NA	TRBJ1-1	TGTGCCAGCAGCGTAGGGGGGGCGCGGACTGAAGCTTTCTTT	CASSVGGARTEAFF